Listed below are T cell receptor beta chains from one sample, sequenced in a study of human T cells and chemical hapten exposure. MiXCR, applied by TCRdb to the RACE reads, yields one record per CDR3 protein. The data contain about 170,000 distinct CDR3 sequences, about a quarter of them singletons. The sequencing here drew on whole blood, taken in connection with sensitization to the hapten diphenylcyclopropenone (DPC). These receptors were collected from a young woman with alopecia areata. Some clones in this sample may be carry-over from other donors' samples. Each CDR3 is given with its conserved first and last residue. D genes are given only for firm matches. Part of the rows lack a size; the others show once, few, many or a class for expanded clones.

size | D | J | V | DNA | CDR3
NA | NA | TRBJ1-6 | TRBV4-3 | TGCGCCAGCAGCCGAATCCCGGGGACTAATTCACCCCTCCACTTT | CASSRIPGTNSPLHF
NA | NA | TRBJ2-3 | TRBV4-3 | TGCGCCAGCAGCCAAGGGGGAGTCCGAGGGGGAGATACGCAGTATTTT | CASSQGGVRGGDTQYF
NA | NA | TRBJ2-7 | TRBV20-1 | TGCAGTGCTTATATAGGCGAGCAGTACTTC | CSAYIGEQYF
few | TRBD1 | TRBJ2-3 | TRBV5-1 | TGCGCCAGCAGCTTGGAGGGGGCTTTCACAGATACGCAGTATTTT | CASSLEGAFTDTQYF
few | TRBD2 | TRBJ2-4 | TRBV7-3 | TGTGCCAGCAGCCTCCGACTAGCGGGAGCTGACATTCAGTACTTC | CASSLRLAGADIQYF
NA | TRBD2 | TRBJ2-5 | TRBV4-2 | TGTGCCAGCAGCCAAGATCCCGGGGGGGTCCAAGAGACCCAGTACTTC | CASSQDPGGVQETQYF
few | NA | TRBJ1-5 | TRBV29-1 | TGCAGCGCGATAGTAAGGAATCAGCCCCAGCATTTT | CSAIVRNQPQHF
few | NA | TRBJ1-1 | TRBV27 | TGTGCCAGCAGTTCGGGACGAGATGCTTTCTTT | CASSSGRDAFF
few | NA | TRBJ2-7 | TRBV5-6 | TGTGCCAGCAGCCTCCCGGGGCTGGGCTACGAGCAGTACTTC | CASSLPGLGYEQYF
NA | TRBD1 | TRBJ1-2 | TRBV7-2 | TGTGCCAGCAGCTTAGTAGCCAGCACAGGGGGCCACGGCTACACCTTC | CASSLVASTGGHGYTF
many | TRBD2 | TRBJ2-1 | TRBV20-1 | TGCAGTGCTAGAGATGTGGCTAGCGGACCCAATGAGCAGTTCTTC | CSARDVASGPNEQFF
NA | NA | TRBJ1-2 | TRBV9 | TGTGCCAGCAGCGTCAACAGCTATGGCTACACCTTC | CASSVNSYGYTF
few | NA | TRBJ2-5 | TRBV6-2/TRBV6-3 | TGTGCCAGCAGTTACGAGGAGACCCAGTACTTC | CASSYEETQYF
NA | NA | TRBJ2-7 | TRBV5-4 | TGTGCCAGCAGCCGTCCGGACAGAAACTACGAGCAGTACTTC | CASSRPDRNYEQYF